This TCR beta chain was recorded in a study of CD8 T cells in ankylosing spondylitis. The study's findings and limits: Ankylosing spondylitis blood appeared to be characterized by a TCR beta motif of roughly eight highly homologous variants.

TCRdb re-analysed the 5' RACE reads in MiXCR, keeping a single row per CDR3 protein. The data contain approximately 400,000 distinct CDR3 sequences, about 24% of them singletons. This clonotype was seen a handful of times. Its antigen is undetermined. Material: blood, either unsorted or a sorted T cell fraction (not recorded which). This sequence originates from a male donor with ankylosing spondylitis.

The CDR3 region has the DNA TGTGCCAGCAGGTACCTAGGGACGGCGAACACTGAAGCTTTCTTT. Translation gives CASRYLGTANTEAFF. The chain is built from TRBV12-3 or TRBV12-4 and TRBJ1-1; possible D gene TRBD1, 5 bases. The CDR3 has 15 residues. The V and J ends lost 6 bases and 1 base respectively, with 15 bases between them.